A selection of T cell receptor beta chains follows, all from one sample in a study of CD8 T cells in Susac syndrome. Via MiXCR, TCRdb re-called the immunoSEQ multiplex PCR reads, giving one row per CDR3 protein. The table includes some 300,000 distinct CDR3 sequences, about 82% detected once. Sequenced material: CD8+ T cells from PBMCs. These receptor sequences come from a human donor with multiple sclerosis. Each CDR3 is given with its conserved first and last residue. The D gene is left open where the match is weak. Only part of the rows carry a size: once, few, many, or a class if the clone is expanded.

v_call: TRBV7-6; cdr3_length: 19; clone_size: once; j_call: TRBJ2-7; d_call: -; cdr3_aa: CASSLGGWRTGSGPYEQYF; cdr3_nt: TGTGCCAGCAGCTTAGGCGGGTGGCGAACCGGGTCAGGACCCTACGAGCAGTACTTC
v_call: TRBV9; cdr3_length: 13; clone_size: -; j_call: TRBJ1-5; d_call: -; cdr3_aa: CAVRSRVDQPQHF; cdr3_nt: TGTGCTGTACGGAGCAGGGTGGATCAGCCCCAGCATTTT
v_call: TRBV4-3; cdr3_length: 15; clone_size: -; j_call: TRBJ2-6; d_call: -; cdr3_aa: CASSQESSGANVLTF; cdr3_nt: TGCGCCAGCAGCCAAGAGTCCTCTGGGGCCAACGTCCTGACTTTC
v_call: TRBV28; cdr3_length: 15; clone_size: -; j_call: TRBJ2-2; d_call: -; cdr3_aa: CASSSLLQGNGELFF; cdr3_nt: TGTGCCAGCAGTTCCCTCCTTCAGGGCAACGGGGAGCTGTTTTTT
v_call: TRBV2; cdr3_length: 13; clone_size: -; j_call: TRBJ2-1; d_call: -; cdr3_aa: CASSGLSGNEQFF; cdr3_nt: TGTGCCAGCAGTGGTCTGTCGGGAAATGAGCAGTTCTTC
v_call: TRBV5-4; cdr3_length: 14; clone_size: -; j_call: TRBJ1-2; d_call: -; cdr3_aa: CASSFNPSRYGYTF; cdr3_nt: TGTGCCAGCAGCTTCAACCCCTCCCGCTATGGCTACACCTTC
v_call: TRBV27; cdr3_length: 14; clone_size: -; j_call: TRBJ1-2; d_call: TRBD1; cdr3_aa: CASSMTGINYGYTF; cdr3_nt: TGTGCCAGCAGTATGACAGGGATTAACTATGGCTACACCTTC
v_call: TRBV18; cdr3_length: 12; clone_size: -; j_call: TRBJ1-1; d_call: -; cdr3_aa: CASSLEDTEAFF; cdr3_nt: TGTGCCAGCTCACTTGAAGACACTGAAGCTTTCTTT
v_call: TRBV11-2; cdr3_length: 17; clone_size: -; j_call: TRBJ2-1; d_call: TRBD2; cdr3_aa: CASSGPEGLANYNEQFF; cdr3_nt: TGTGCCAGCAGCGGACCCGAGGGACTAGCAAATTACAATGAGCAGTTCTTC
v_call: TRBV20-1; cdr3_length: 14; clone_size: -; j_call: TRBJ1-1; d_call: -; cdr3_aa: CSARRQGKDTEAFF; cdr3_nt: TGCAGTGCTAGAAGGCAGGGCAAGGACACTGAAGCTTTCTTT
v_call: TRBV27; cdr3_length: 14; clone_size: -; j_call: TRBJ2-1; d_call: -; cdr3_aa: CASSGRGPYNEQFF; cdr3_nt: TGTGCCAGCAGCGGGCGGGGGCCATACAATGAGCAGTTCTTC
v_call: TRBV20-1; cdr3_length: 14; clone_size: -; j_call: TRBJ2-1; d_call: -; cdr3_aa: CSASEDLTYNEQFF; cdr3_nt: TGCAGTGCTAGCGAGGACTTAACCTACAATGAGCAGTTCTTC
v_call: TRBV9; cdr3_length: 15; clone_size: few; j_call: TRBJ2-1; d_call: -; cdr3_aa: CASSVAVSSYNEQFF; cdr3_nt: TGTGCCAGCAGCGTAGCCGTGAGCTCCTACAATGAGCAGTTCTTC
v_call: TRBV2; cdr3_length: 17; clone_size: -; j_call: TRBJ2-7; d_call: -; cdr3_aa: CASSSPTEPHPFYEQYF; cdr3_nt: TGTGCCAGCAGCTCCCCGACAGAACCTCATCCTTTTTACGAGCAGTACTTC
v_call: TRBV6-5; cdr3_length: 14; clone_size: -; j_call: TRBJ2-7; d_call: -; cdr3_aa: CASSRAASSYEQYF; cdr3_nt: TGTGCCAGCAGTCGCGCGGCAAGCTCCTACGAGCAGTACTTC
v_call: TRBV30; cdr3_length: 11; clone_size: once; j_call: TRBJ2-3; d_call: -; cdr3_aa: CACEIWDTQYF; cdr3_nt: TGTGCCTGTGAAATCTGGGATACGCAGTATTTT
v_call: TRBV7-2; cdr3_length: 18; clone_size: few; j_call: TRBJ2-5; d_call: TRBD2; cdr3_aa: CASSSWTSGRAYQETQYF; cdr3_nt: TGTGCCAGCAGCTCTTGGACTAGCGGGAGGGCGTACCAAGAGACCCAGTACTTC
v_call: TRBV5-1; cdr3_length: 15; clone_size: once; j_call: TRBJ1-5; d_call: TRBD1; cdr3_aa: CASSLGTGLNQPQHF; cdr3_nt: TGCGCCAGCAGCTTGGGGACAGGGCTTAATCAGCCCCAGCATTTT
v_call: TRBV27; cdr3_length: 16; clone_size: once; j_call: TRBJ2-2; d_call: -; cdr3_aa: CASSQLASLNTGELFF; cdr3_nt: TGTGCCAGCAGTCAGCTGGCTAGCTTGAACACCGGGGAGCTGTTTTTT
v_call: TRBV14; cdr3_length: 14; clone_size: -; j_call: TRBJ2-7; d_call: -; cdr3_aa: CASSQGRGGNEQYF; cdr3_nt: TGTGCCAGCAGCCAAGGCAGGGGCGGGAACGAGCAGTACTTC
v_call: TRBV6-1; cdr3_length: 14; clone_size: -; j_call: TRBJ1-1; d_call: -; cdr3_aa: CASLTVSQNTEAFF; cdr3_nt: TGTGCCAGCTTGACAGTTTCCCAGAACACTGAAGCTTTCTTT
v_call: TRBV4-1; cdr3_length: 16; clone_size: -; j_call: TRBJ1-1; d_call: -; cdr3_aa: CASSQGRQALNTEAFF; cdr3_nt: TGCGCCAGCAGCCAAGGCCGACAGGCCCTGAACACTGAAGCTTTCTTT
v_call: TRBV5-6; cdr3_length: 15; clone_size: once; j_call: TRBJ2-7; d_call: -; cdr3_aa: CASSLMEIAIYEQYF; cdr3_nt: TGTGCCAGCAGCTTGATGGAAATCGCCATCTACGAGCAGTACTTC
v_call: TRBV7-2; cdr3_length: 14; clone_size: -; j_call: TRBJ1-2; d_call: TRBD1; cdr3_aa: CASSLGADRDGYTF; cdr3_nt: TGTGCCAGCAGCTTAGGGGCCGACAGGGATGGCTACACCTTC
v_call: TRBV24-1; cdr3_length: 18; clone_size: -; j_call: TRBJ2-7; d_call: TRBD2; cdr3_aa: CATSDRPAEGGRSYEQYF; cdr3_nt: TGTGCCACCAGTGATCGGCCCGCTGAGGGCGGGAGATCATACGAGCAGTACTTC
v_call: TRBV20-1; cdr3_length: 14; clone_size: -; j_call: TRBJ2-1; d_call: TRBD2; cdr3_aa: CSAPGLAAYNEQFF; cdr3_nt: TGCAGTGCCCCGGGACTAGCAGCCTACAATGAGCAGTTCTTC
v_call: TRBV5-6; cdr3_length: 14; clone_size: -; j_call: TRBJ2-3; d_call: TRBD2; cdr3_aa: CASSWGGGLNTQYF; cdr3_nt: TGTGCCAGCAGCTGGGGGGGAGGGCTAAATACGCAGTATTTT
v_call: TRBV6-5; cdr3_length: 19; clone_size: -; j_call: TRBJ2-2; d_call: TRBD1; cdr3_aa: CASSYRRGQARPNTGELFF; cdr3_nt: TGTGCCAGCAGTTACCGGAGAGGACAGGCAAGGCCGAACACCGGGGAGCTGTTTTTT
v_call: TRBV5-6; cdr3_length: 15; clone_size: -; j_call: TRBJ1-4; d_call: TRBD1; cdr3_aa: CASSIGQGAGEKLFF; cdr3_nt: TGTGCCAGCAGCATCGGACAGGGGGCGGGTGAAAAACTGTTTTTT
v_call: TRBV19; cdr3_length: 16; clone_size: -; j_call: TRBJ2-3; d_call: -; cdr3_aa: CASSMTHALPTDTQYF; cdr3_nt: TGTGCCAGTAGTATGACTCACGCACTCCCCACAGATACGCAGTATTTT
v_call: TRBV30; cdr3_length: 10; clone_size: -; j_call: TRBJ2-1; d_call: -; cdr3_aa: CAWRGNEQFF; cdr3_nt: TGTGCCTGGAGGGGAAATGAGCAGTTCTTC
v_call: TRBV28; cdr3_length: 14; clone_size: -; j_call: TRBJ1-5; d_call: -; cdr3_aa: CASSQRRGDQPQHF; cdr3_nt: TGTGCCAGCAGCCAGCGGCGGGGGGATCAGCCCCAGCATTTT
v_call: TRBV20-1; cdr3_length: 14; clone_size: -; j_call: TRBJ1-1; d_call: TRBD1; cdr3_aa: CSAREDRGYTEAFF; cdr3_nt: TGCAGTGCTAGAGAAGACAGGGGCTACACTGAAGCTTTCTTT
v_call: TRBV2; cdr3_length: 16; clone_size: -; j_call: TRBJ2-3; d_call: TRBD2; cdr3_aa: CASSESSGRDTDTQYF; cdr3_nt: TGTGCCAGCAGCGAATCTAGCGGGAGGGACACAGATACGCAGTATTTT
v_call: TRBV29-1; cdr3_length: 12; clone_size: -; j_call: TRBJ2-1; d_call: TRBD2; cdr3_aa: CSAGGGGNEQFF; cdr3_nt: TGCAGCGCCGGCGGGGGGGGCAATGAGCAGTTCTTC
v_call: TRBV12-3/TRBV12-4; cdr3_length: 14; clone_size: -; j_call: TRBJ2-7; d_call: -; cdr3_aa: CASTVATGFYEQYF; cdr3_nt: TGTGCCAGCACCGTAGCGACAGGCTTTTACGAGCAGTACTTC
v_call: TRBV5-5; cdr3_length: 13; clone_size: -; j_call: TRBJ2-7; d_call: -; cdr3_aa: CASNSGSSYEQYF; cdr3_nt: TGTGCCAGCAATAGCGGTAGCTCCTACGAGCAGTACTTC
v_call: TRBV24-1; cdr3_length: 13; clone_size: -; j_call: TRBJ1-1; d_call: -; cdr3_aa: CATSAWGNTEAFF; cdr3_nt: TGTGCCACCAGTGCCTGGGGGAACACTGAAGCTTTCTTT
v_call: TRBV25-1; cdr3_length: 15; clone_size: -; j_call: TRBJ1-1; d_call: -; cdr3_aa: CASSGPPGMNTEAFF; cdr3_nt: TGTGCCAGCAGTGGCCCCCCAGGGATGAACACTGAAGCTTTCTTT
v_call: TRBV19; cdr3_length: 10; clone_size: few; j_call: TRBJ2-1; d_call: -; cdr3_aa: CASRGDEQFF; cdr3_nt: TGTGCCAGTAGAGGGGATGAGCAGTTCTTC
v_call: TRBV27; cdr3_length: 15; clone_size: -; j_call: TRBJ2-2; d_call: -; cdr3_aa: CASSLVGENTGELFF; cdr3_nt: TGTGCCAGCAGTTTAGTGGGAGAGAACACCGGGGAGCTGTTTTTT
v_call: TRBV5-1; cdr3_length: 14; clone_size: once; j_call: TRBJ2-7; d_call: TRBD2; cdr3_aa: CASSEAGTSYEQYF; cdr3_nt: TGCGCCAGCAGCGAAGCGGGGACGTCCTACGAGCAGTACTTC
v_call: TRBV27; cdr3_length: 17; clone_size: -; j_call: TRBJ2-7; d_call: -; cdr3_aa: CASSPSASQEYSYEQYF; cdr3_nt: TGTGCCAGCAGCCCGTCGGCCTCGCAGGAATACTCCTACGAGCAGTACTTC
v_call: TRBV6-5; cdr3_length: 15; clone_size: few; j_call: TRBJ2-5; d_call: TRBD2; cdr3_aa: CASSYSGGSQETQYF; cdr3_nt: TGTGCCAGCAGTTACTCCGGGGGGAGTCAGGAGACCCAGTACTTC
v_call: TRBV7-2; cdr3_length: 13; clone_size: -; j_call: TRBJ2-1; d_call: -; cdr3_aa: CASRGGADHEQFF; cdr3_nt: TGTGCCAGCAGGGGGGGAGCCGACCATGAGCAGTTCTTC
v_call: TRBV6-5; cdr3_length: 15; clone_size: few; j_call: TRBJ1-1; d_call: -; cdr3_aa: CASSYSSGAGTEAFF; cdr3_nt: TGTGCCAGCAGTTACTCGAGCGGGGCGGGAACTGAAGCTTTCTTT
v_call: TRBV20-1; cdr3_length: 12; clone_size: -; j_call: TRBJ2-1; d_call: -; cdr3_aa: CSARDYNNEQFF; cdr3_nt: TGCAGTGCTAGAGATTACAACAATGAGCAGTTCTTC
v_call: TRBV6-2/TRBV6-3; cdr3_length: 14; clone_size: once; j_call: TRBJ2-7; d_call: -; cdr3_aa: CASSYMGLRGEQYF; cdr3_nt: TGTGCCAGCAGTTACATGGGACTGCGTGGGGAGCAGTACTTC
v_call: TRBV7-8; cdr3_length: 17; clone_size: -; j_call: TRBJ1-5; d_call: TRBD1; cdr3_aa: CASSLSAGGLFNQPQHF; cdr3_nt: TGTGCCAGCAGCTTAAGCGCAGGGGGCCTTTTCAATCAGCCCCAGCATTTT
v_call: TRBV12-3/TRBV12-4; cdr3_length: 14; clone_size: once; j_call: TRBJ2-3; d_call: -; cdr3_aa: CASSLEGRRDTQYF; cdr3_nt: TGTGCCAGCAGTCTAGAGGGTCGAAGGGATACGCAGTATTTT
v_call: TRBV6-5; cdr3_length: 15; clone_size: -; j_call: TRBJ1-1; d_call: -; cdr3_aa: CASSYSSTGKTEAFF; cdr3_nt: TGTGCCAGCAGTTACTCGAGTACAGGAAAGACTGAAGCTTTCTTT
v_call: TRBV5-1; cdr3_length: 15; clone_size: -; j_call: TRBJ2-2; d_call: TRBD1; cdr3_aa: CASSQGQGAAGELFF; cdr3_nt: TGCGCCAGCAGCCAGGGACAGGGGGCGGCCGGGGAGCTGTTTTTT
v_call: TRBV6-2/TRBV6-3; cdr3_length: 15; clone_size: -; j_call: TRBJ2-3; d_call: TRBD2; cdr3_aa: CASSYLAGLTDTQYF; cdr3_nt: TGTGCCAGCAGTTATCTAGCGGGACTCACAGATACGCAGTATTTT
v_call: TRBV7-8; cdr3_length: 16; clone_size: -; j_call: TRBJ2-1; d_call: TRBD1; cdr3_aa: CASSLAGTGRANEQFF; cdr3_nt: TGTGCCAGCAGCTTAGCGGGGACAGGGAGGGCAAATGAGCAGTTCTTC
v_call: TRBV6-5; cdr3_length: 17; clone_size: -; j_call: TRBJ2-3; d_call: -; cdr3_aa: CASSSGTGLALTDTQYF; cdr3_nt: TGTGCCAGCAGTTCCGGGACAGGACTAGCGCTCACAGATACGCAGTATTTT
v_call: TRBV7-8; cdr3_length: 17; clone_size: once; j_call: TRBJ2-1; d_call: -; cdr3_aa: CASSLREFPGPYNEQFF; cdr3_nt: TGTGCCAGCAGCTTACGAGAATTCCCGGGACCCTACAATGAGCAGTTCTTC
v_call: TRBV5-1; cdr3_length: 19; clone_size: -; j_call: TRBJ1-5; d_call: -; cdr3_aa: CASSPTPGTGSYSNQPQHF; cdr3_nt: TGCGCCAGCAGCCCCACCCCCGGGACGGGGAGTTATAGCAATCAGCCCCAGCATTTT
v_call: TRBV4-3; cdr3_length: 14; clone_size: -; j_call: TRBJ2-1; d_call: -; cdr3_aa: CASSQDRSGYEQFF; cdr3_nt: TGCGCCAGCAGCCAAGATCGATCGGGGTATGAGCAGTTCTTC
v_call: TRBV9; cdr3_length: 15; clone_size: -; j_call: TRBJ1-2; d_call: -; cdr3_aa: CASSVVTGPNYGYTF; cdr3_nt: TGTGCCAGCAGCGTAGTAACAGGGCCCAACTATGGCTACACCTTC
v_call: TRBV6-5; cdr3_length: 14; clone_size: few; j_call: TRBJ2-7; d_call: -; cdr3_aa: CASSYSNGYYEQYF; cdr3_nt: TGTGCCAGCAGTTACTCCAACGGATACTACGAGCAGTACTTC